This TCR beta chain comes out of a study of blood T cell repertoires in COVID-19. One Seattle source followed patients from active infection through their disease course. In the original workflow: Reference gene primers were amplified, and this amplification served to estimate nucleated cell counts. Method: immunoSEQ multiplex PCR; TCRdb's copy keeps in-frame clones and lacks some. For V, J and clone size, that table is used; D and trimming come from the DNA. The table records roughly 240,000 clones, approximately 85% of them present only once. This CDR3 region has 13 residues. The V segment lost 8 bases and the J segment 5 bases; nucleotides outside the gene matches: 5. Germline CDR1 reads SGHTA; CDR2 reads FQGNSA.

Sequences were obtained from peripheral blood. This sequence joins TRBV7-2 and TRBJ1-4; 7 bases are a match to TRBD1. This clonotype originated in a man aged 45-60 years with COVID-19, enrolled during active disease. Here the CDR3 DNA reads TGTGCCAGCCGACAGGGAGGAAATGAAAAACTGTTTTTT. The encoded protein is CASRQGGNEKLFF.